The entry below gives a single TCR beta chain sequence along with its context. The germline gives CDR1 SGHDT, CDR2 YYEEEE. V lost 7 bases, J lost 8 bases, and 12 bases stayed unmatched. CDR3 length: 14 amino acids. This entry is derived from a study of blood T cell repertoires in COVID-19. Study-level background: Samples of COVID-19 (acute and convalescent) were obtained from the United States, Italy and Spain. Nucleic acid was either cDNA or gDNA, and it came from T cells, B-cell-depleted T cells, or PBMCs.

Per the original methods: Estimates of nucleated cell counts were drawn from the amplification of reference gene primers. TCRdb keeps only in-frame clones here, not all; method: immunoSEQ multiplex PCR. D and trimming come from the DNA, and the V and J calls and clone size come from that table. The sample carries fewer than 150,000 clones, around 83% recorded once. The source material was peripheral blood. This sequence originates from a woman older than 75 with acute or convalescent COVID-19. The chain has TRBV5-6 and TRBJ1-2; TRBD1 matches at 9 bases. CDR3 coding DNA: TGTGCCAGCGGAGAACTACAGGGGGCGGCGGGCTACACCTTC. Translated: CASGELQGAAGYTF.